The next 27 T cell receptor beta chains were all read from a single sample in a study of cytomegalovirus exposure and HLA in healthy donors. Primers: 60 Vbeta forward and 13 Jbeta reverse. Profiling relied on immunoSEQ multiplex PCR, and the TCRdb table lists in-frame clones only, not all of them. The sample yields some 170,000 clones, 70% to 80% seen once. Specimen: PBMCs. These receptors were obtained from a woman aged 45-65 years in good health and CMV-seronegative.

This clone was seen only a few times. CDR3 in DNA: TGTGCCACCAGCAGAGATCCCGAACGGGGCACTGAAGCTTTCTTT. Its translation is CATSRDPERGTEAFF. The chain links TRBV15 to TRBJ1-1; the D is unclear. This CDR3 has 15 amino acids. Per the germline V gene, CDR1 is LNHNV and CDR2 is YYDKDF (reference sequence). Trimming stripped 0 bases from V and 4 bases from J, with 12 bases between.

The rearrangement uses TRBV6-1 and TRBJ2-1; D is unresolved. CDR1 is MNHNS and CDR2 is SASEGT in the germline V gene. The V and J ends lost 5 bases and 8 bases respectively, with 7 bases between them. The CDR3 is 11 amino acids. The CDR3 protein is CASSIIDEQFF. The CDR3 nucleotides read TGTGCCAGCAGTATAATCGATGAGCAGTTCTTC.

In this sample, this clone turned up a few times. The CDR3 region has the DNA TGCGCCAGCAGCCAAGATGGCGATATGGGCGCTTTCTTT. It translates to CASSQDGDMGAFF. The V and J genes are TRBV4-3 and TRBJ1-1; D not certain. The CDR3 is 13 residues long. Germline V lookup: CDR1 LGHNA, CDR2 YSLEER. Between the trimmed V and J ends, which lost 0 bases and 11 bases, there was a span of 13 bases.

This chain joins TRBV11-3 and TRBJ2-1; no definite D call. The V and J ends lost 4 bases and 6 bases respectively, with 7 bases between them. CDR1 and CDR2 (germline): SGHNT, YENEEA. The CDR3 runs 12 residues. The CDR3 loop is CASSSSRNEQFF. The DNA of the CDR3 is TGTGCCAGCAGCTCTTCTCGCAATGAGCAGTTCTTC. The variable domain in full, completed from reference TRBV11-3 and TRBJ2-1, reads EAGVVQSPRYKIIEKKQPVAFWCNPISGHNTLYWYLQNLGQGPELLIRYENEEAVDDSQLPKDRFSAERLKGVDSTLKIQPAELGDSAVYLCASSSSRNEQFFGPGTRLTVL.

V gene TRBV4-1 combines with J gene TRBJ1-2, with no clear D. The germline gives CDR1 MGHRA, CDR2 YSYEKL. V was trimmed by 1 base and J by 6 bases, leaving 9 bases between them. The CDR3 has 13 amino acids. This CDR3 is CASSQVEMNGYTF. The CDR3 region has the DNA TGCGCCAGCAGCCAAGTCGAGATGAATGGCTACACCTTC.

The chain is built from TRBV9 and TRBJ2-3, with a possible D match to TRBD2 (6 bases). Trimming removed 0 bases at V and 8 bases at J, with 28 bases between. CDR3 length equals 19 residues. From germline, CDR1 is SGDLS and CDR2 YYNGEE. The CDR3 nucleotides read TGTGCCAGCAGCGTAGAGGATGGGAGGACTCGGTCTAAAACTGGTACGCAGTATTTT. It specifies CASSVEDGRTRSKTGTQYF. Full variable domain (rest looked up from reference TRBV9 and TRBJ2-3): DSGVTQTPKHLITATGQRVTLRCSPRSGDLSVYWYQQSLDQGLQFLIQYYNGEERAKGNILERFSAQQFPDLHSELNLSSLELGDSALYFCASSVEDGRTRSKTGTQYFGPGTRLTVL.

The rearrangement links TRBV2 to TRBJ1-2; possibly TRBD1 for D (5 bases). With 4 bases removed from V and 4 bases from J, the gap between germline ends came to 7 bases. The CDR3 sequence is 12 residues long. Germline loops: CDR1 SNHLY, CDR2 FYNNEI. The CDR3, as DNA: TGTGCCAGCAGTGGGGGCGTCTATGGCTACACCTTC. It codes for CASSGGVYGYTF.

The CDR3 bases are TGTGCCAGCTTACGGGCCGGGACAGAGACCTACGAGCAGTACTTC. Its protein is CASLRAGTETYEQYF. The chain uses TRBV28 and TRBJ2-7, with TRBD1 matching over 7 bases. CDR1 is MDHEN and CDR2 is SYDVKM in the germline V gene. The CDR3 totals 15 residues. V was pared by 8 bases and J by 2 bases, with 12 bases of the junction left unmatched.

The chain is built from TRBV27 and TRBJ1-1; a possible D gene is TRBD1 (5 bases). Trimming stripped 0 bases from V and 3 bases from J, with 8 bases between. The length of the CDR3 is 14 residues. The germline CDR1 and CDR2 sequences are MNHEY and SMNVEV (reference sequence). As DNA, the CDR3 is TGTGCCAGCAGTTTATCAGGGGTGTACACTGAAGCTTTCTTT. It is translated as CASSLSGVYTEAFF.

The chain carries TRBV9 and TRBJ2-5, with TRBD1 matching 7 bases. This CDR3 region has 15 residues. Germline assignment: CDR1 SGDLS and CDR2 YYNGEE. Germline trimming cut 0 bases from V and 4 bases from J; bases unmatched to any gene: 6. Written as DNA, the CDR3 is TGTGCCAGCAGCGTAGCTGGGGCAGGGGGAGAGACCCAGTACTTC. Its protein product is CASSVAGAGGETQYF.

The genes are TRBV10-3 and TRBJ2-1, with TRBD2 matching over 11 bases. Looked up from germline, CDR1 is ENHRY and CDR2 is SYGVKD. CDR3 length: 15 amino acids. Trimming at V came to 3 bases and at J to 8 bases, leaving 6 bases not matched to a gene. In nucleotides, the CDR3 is TGTGCCATCAGTGATTCTAGCGGGGGGAGGTATGAGCAGTTCTTC. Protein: CAISDSSGGRYEQFF.

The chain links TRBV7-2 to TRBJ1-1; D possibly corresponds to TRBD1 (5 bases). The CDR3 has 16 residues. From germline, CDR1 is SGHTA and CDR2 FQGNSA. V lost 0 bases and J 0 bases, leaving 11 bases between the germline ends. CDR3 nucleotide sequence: TGTGCCAGCAGCTTAGCTGCCCTGACAGTGAACACTGAAGCTTTCTTT. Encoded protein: CASSLAALTVNTEAFF.

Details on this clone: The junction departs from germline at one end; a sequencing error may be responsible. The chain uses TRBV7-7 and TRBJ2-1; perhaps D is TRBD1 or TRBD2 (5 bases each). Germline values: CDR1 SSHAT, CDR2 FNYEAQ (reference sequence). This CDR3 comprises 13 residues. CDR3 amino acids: CASSLLGASEQFF. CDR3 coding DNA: TGTGCTAGCAGCTTACTAGGGGCGAGTGAGCAGTTCTTC.

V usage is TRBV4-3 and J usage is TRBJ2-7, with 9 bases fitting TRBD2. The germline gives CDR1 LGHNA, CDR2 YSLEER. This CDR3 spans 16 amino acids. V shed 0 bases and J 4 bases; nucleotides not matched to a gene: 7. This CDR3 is CASSQDFASGIYEQYF. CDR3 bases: TGCGCCAGCAGCCAAGATTTTGCTAGCGGGATTTACGAGCAGTACTTC.

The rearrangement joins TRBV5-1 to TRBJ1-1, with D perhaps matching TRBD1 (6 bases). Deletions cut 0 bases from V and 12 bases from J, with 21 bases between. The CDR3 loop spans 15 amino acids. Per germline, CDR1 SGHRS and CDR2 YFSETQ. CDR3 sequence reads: CASSLVRGGVATTFF. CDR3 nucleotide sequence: TGCGCCAGCAGCTTGGTGAGGGGGGGGGTTGCAACGACTTTCTTT. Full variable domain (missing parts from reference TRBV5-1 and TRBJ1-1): KAGVTQTPRYLIKTRGQQVTLSCSPISGHRSVSWYQQTPGQGLQFLFEYFSETQRNKGNFPGRFSGRQFSNSRSEMNVSTLELGDSALYLCASSLVRGGVATTFFGQGTRLTVV.

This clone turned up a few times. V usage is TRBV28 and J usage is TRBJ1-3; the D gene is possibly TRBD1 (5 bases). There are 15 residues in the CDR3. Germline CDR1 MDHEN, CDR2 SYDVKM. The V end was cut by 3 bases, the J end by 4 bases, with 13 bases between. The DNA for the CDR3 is TGTGCCAGCAGTTTTCAGGGATTGGGAGGAAACACCATATATTTT. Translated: CASSFQGLGGNTIYF.

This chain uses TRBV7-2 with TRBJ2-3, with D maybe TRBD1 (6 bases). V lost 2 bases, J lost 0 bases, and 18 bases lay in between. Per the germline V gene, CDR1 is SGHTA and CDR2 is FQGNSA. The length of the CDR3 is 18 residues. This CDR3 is CASSLSKPGHTSTDTQYF. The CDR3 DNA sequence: TGTGCCAGCAGCTTATCGAAACCGGGACACACTAGCACAGATACGCAGTATTTT.

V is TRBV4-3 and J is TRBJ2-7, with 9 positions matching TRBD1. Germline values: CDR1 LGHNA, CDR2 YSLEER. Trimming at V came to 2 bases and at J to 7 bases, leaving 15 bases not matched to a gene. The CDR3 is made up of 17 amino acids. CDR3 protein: CASSQTRDRVFGGEQYF. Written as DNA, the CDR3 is TGCGCCAGCAGCCAAACACGGGACAGGGTCTTCGGGGGAGAGCAGTACTTC.

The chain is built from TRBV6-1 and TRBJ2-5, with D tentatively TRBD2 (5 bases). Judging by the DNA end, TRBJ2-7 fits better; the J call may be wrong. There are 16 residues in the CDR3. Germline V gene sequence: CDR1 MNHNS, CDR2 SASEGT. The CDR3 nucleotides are TGTGCCAGCAGTGAAGCAGGGAGTGCCCATTTCTACGAGCAGTACTTC. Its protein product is CASSEAGSAHFYEQYF.

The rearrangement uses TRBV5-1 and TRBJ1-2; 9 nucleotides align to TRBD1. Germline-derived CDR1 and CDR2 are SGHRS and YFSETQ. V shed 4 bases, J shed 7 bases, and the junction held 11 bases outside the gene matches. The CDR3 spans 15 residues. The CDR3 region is CASSQPTGTGTGYTF. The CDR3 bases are TGCGCCAGCAGCCAACCAACCGGGACAGGGACTGGCTACACCTTC.

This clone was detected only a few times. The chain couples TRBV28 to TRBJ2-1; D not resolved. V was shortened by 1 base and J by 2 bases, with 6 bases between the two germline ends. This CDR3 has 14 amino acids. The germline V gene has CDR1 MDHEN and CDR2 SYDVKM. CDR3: CASSLSTPYNEQFF. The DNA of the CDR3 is TGTGCCAGCAGTTTATCCACACCCTACAATGAGCAGTTCTTC. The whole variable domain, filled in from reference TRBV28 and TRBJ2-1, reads DVKVTQSSRYLVKRTGEKVFLECVQDMDHENMFWYRQDPGLGLRLIYFSYDVKMKEKGDIPEGYSVSREKKERFSLILESASTNQTSMYLCASSLSTPYNEQFFGPGTRLTVL.

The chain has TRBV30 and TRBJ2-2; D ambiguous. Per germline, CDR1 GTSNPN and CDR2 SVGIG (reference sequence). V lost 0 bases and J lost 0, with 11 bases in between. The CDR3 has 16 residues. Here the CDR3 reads CAWSVPTLANTGELFF. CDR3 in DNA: TGTGCCTGGAGTGTACCCACTCTAGCGAACACCGGGGAGCTGTTTTTT. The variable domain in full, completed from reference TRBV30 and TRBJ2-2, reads SQTIHQWPATLVQPVGSPLSLECTVEGTSNPNLYWYRQAAGRGLQLLFYSVGIGQISSEVPQNLSASRPQDRQFILSSKKLLLSDSGFYLCAWSVPTLANTGELFFGEGSRLTVL.

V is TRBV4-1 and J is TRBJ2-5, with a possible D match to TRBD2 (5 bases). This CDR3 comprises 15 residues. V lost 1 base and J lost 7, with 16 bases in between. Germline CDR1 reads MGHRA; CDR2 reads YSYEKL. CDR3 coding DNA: TGCGCCAGCAGCCAAGTTAGCCCAGGCGCGGGGACCCAGTACTTC. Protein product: CASSQVSPGAGTQYF.

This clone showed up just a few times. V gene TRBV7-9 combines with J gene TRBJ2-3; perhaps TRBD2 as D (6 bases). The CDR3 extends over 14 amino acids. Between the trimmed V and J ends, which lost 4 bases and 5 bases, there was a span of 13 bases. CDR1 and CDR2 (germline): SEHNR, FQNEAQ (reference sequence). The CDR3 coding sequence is TGTGCCAGCAGCTCACTGGGGGAGGTAGATACGCAGTATTTT. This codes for CASSSLGEVDTQYF.

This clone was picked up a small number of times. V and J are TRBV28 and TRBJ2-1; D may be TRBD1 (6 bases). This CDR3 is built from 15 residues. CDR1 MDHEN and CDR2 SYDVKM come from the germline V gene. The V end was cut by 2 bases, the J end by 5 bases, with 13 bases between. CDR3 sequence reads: CASSLSRGLNNEQFF. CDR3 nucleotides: TGTGCCAGCAGTTTAAGCAGGGGCCTTAACAATGAGCAGTTCTTC.

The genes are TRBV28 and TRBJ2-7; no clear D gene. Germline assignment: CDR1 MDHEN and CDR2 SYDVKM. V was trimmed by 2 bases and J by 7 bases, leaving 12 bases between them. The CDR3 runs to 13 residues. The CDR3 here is CASSLTRKTEQYF. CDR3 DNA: TGTGCCAGCAGTTTAACGCGGAAGACTGAGCAGTACTTC.

In DNA form, the CDR3 reads TGTGCCTGGAGCACCGGCCGTCCCGGGGGAAAACTGTTTTTT. Its protein product is CAWSTGRPGGKLFF. This sequence joins TRBV30 and TRBJ1-4; TRBD1 is a possible D gene (5 bases). This CDR3 has 14 residues. Germline-derived CDR1 and CDR2 are GTSNPN and SVGIG (reference sequence). V lost 3 bases, J lost 10 bases, and 18 bases lay in between.